What follows are 8 T cell receptor beta chains derived from one specimen sequenced in a study of T cell repertoires in cytomegalovirus infection. TCRdb processed the reads anew with MiXCR; each CDR3 protein has one entry. The table includes around 740,000 distinct CDR3 sequences, about a third detected once. The sample consisted of PBMCs. The receptors come from a human donor in good health (CMV status not recorded). Some clones in this sample may be carry-over from other donors' samples.

As for this clonotype: This may come from a read error, since a much larger clone is one base off. CDR3 amino acids: CASSLKGGYVYTF. As DNA, the CDR3 is TGTGCCAGCAGTTTGAAGGGCGGCTATGTCTACACCTTC. The chain recombines TRBV6-1 with TRBJ1-2; D is ambiguous. This CDR3 is built from 13 residues. CDR1 is MNHNS, CDR2 SASEGT, per germline.

The chain uses TRBV28 and TRBJ1-2; D call uncertain. V gave up 10 bases and J gave up 0 bases, with 9 bases separating them. Germline values: CDR1 MDHEN, CDR2 SYDVKM. The CDR3 loop spans 12 amino acids. As DNA, the CDR3 is TGTGCCAACACGCTCTCTAACTATGGCTACACCTTC. It encodes CANTLSNYGYTF.

The CDR3 coding sequence is TGTGCCAGCTCACCGAAAGACAGGGTAGTAGTGAATGGCTACACCTTC. This encodes CASSPKDRVVVNGYTF. V gene TRBV18 combines with J gene TRBJ1-2; TRBD1 aligns across 7 bases. This CDR3 contains 16 residues. V was pared by 3 bases and J by 6 bases, with 13 bases of the junction left unmatched. CDR1 and CDR2 (germline): KGHSH, LQKENI. Full variable domain (outside the CDR3, taken from reference TRBV18 and TRBJ1-2): NAGVMQNPRHLVRRRGQEARLRCSPMKGHSHVYWYRQLPEEGLKFMVYLQKENIIDESGMPKERFSAEFPKEGPSILRIQQVVRGDSAAYFCASSPKDRVVVNGYTFGSGTRLTVV.

The rearrangement uses TRBV2 and TRBJ2-2, with a possible D match to TRBD1 (5 bases). The CDR3 loop spans 15 amino acids. The V end was cut by 3 bases, the J end by 9 bases, with 17 bases between. Germline values: CDR1 SNHLY, CDR2 FYNNEI. CDR3: CASSEPDTAQRELFF. CDR3 nucleotide sequence: TGTGCCAGCAGTGAGCCGGACACAGCTCAACGGGAGCTGTTTTTT.

This rearrangement joins TRBV7-9 to TRBJ2-7, with 7 bases that match TRBD1. CDR3 length equals 14 residues. Germline V gene sequence: CDR1 SEHNR, CDR2 FQNEAQ (reference sequence). J was trimmed by 3 bases and V by 8 bases; bases with no gene match: 10. The chain's CDR3 is CASGIGQDGYEQYF. CDR3 coding DNA: TGTGCCAGCGGGATAGGACAGGACGGCTACGAGCAGTACTTC. The variable domain in full, with the rest retrieved from reference TRBV7-9 and TRBJ2-7, is DTGVSQNPRHKITKRGQNVTFRCDPISEHNRLYWYRQTLGQGPEFLTYFQNEAQLEKSRLLSDRFSAERPKGSFSTLEIQRTEQGDSAMYLCASGIGQDGYEQYFGPGTRLTVT.

J is TRBJ1-5 and V is TRBV2; D possibly corresponds to TRBD1 (5 bases). The length of the CDR3 is 13 residues. V shed 7 bases and J shed 7 bases, with 14 bases lying between them. The V gene's germline CDR1 is SNHLY and CDR2 FYNNEI. CDR3 sequence: CASTGDGAQPQHF. The CDR3 DNA reads TGTGCCAGCACCGGGGACGGGGCCCAGCCCCAGCATTTT.

This chain links TRBV19 with TRBJ2-7, with a tentative D call TRBD2 (5 bases). Trimming removed 5 bases from V and 5 bases from J, with 13 bases in between. This CDR3 region has 13 residues. Germline V lookup: CDR1 LNHDA, CDR2 SQIVND (reference sequence). The DNA of the CDR3 is TGTGCCAGTAGTCGAGGAGGAGTGAACGAGCAGTACTTC. Amino acids: CASSRGGVNEQYF.

This chain uses TRBV28 with TRBJ1-2, with TRBD1 as a possible D gene (6 bases). V lost 5 bases and J lost 2, with 12 bases in between. Germline-derived CDR1 and CDR2 are MDHEN and SYDVKM. This CDR3 region has 14 residues. The CDR3 loop reads CASSPSGGNYGYTF. CDR3 nucleotide sequence: TGTGCCAGCAGTCCCTCGGGGGGCAACTATGGCTACACCTTC.